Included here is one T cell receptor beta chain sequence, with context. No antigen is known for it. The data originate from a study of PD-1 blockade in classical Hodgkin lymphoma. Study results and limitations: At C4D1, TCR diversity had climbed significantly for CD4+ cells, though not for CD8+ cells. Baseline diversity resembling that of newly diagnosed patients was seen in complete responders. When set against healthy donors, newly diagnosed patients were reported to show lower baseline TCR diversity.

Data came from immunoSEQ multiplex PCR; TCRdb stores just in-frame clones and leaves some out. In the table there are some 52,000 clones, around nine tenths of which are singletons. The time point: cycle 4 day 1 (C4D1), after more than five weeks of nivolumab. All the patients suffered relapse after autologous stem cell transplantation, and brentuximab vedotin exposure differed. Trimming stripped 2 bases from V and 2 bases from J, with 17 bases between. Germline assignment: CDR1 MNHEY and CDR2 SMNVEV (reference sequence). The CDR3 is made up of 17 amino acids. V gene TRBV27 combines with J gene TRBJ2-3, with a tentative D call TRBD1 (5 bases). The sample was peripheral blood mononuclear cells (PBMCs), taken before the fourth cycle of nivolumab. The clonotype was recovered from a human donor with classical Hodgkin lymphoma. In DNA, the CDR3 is TGTGCCAGCAGTTTACCTTCGGTAGGCAGGGCCACAGATACGCAGTATTTT. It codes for CASSLPSVGRATDTQYF.